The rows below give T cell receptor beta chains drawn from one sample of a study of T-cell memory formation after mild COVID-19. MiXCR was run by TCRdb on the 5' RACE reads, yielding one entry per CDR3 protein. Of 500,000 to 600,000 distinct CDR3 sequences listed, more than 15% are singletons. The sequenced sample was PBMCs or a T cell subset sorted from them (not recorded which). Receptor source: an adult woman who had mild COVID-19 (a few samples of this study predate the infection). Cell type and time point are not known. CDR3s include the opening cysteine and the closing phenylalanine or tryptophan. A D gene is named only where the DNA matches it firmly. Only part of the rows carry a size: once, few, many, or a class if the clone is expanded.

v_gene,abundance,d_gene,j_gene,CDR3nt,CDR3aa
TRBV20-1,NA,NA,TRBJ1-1,TGCAGTGCCTTTACAGACCTGAACACTGAAGCTTTCTTT,CSAFTDLNTEAFF
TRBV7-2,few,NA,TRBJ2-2,TGTGCCAGCACCCAACCGGGGACGTACACCGGGGAGCTGTTTTTT,CASTQPGTYTGELFF
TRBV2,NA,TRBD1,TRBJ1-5,TGTGCCAGCAGTGGCGGGACAGGGGGCGGAGGAAGCAATCAGCCCCAGCATTTT,CASSGGTGGGGSNQPQHF
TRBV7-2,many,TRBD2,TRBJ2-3,TGTGCCAGCAGCCCTGGACTAGCATCAGATACGCAGTATTTT,CASSPGLASDTQYF
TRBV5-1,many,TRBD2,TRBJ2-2,TGCGCCAGCAGCCCGACTAGCGTGAACACCGGGGAGCTGTTTTTT,CASSPTSVNTGELFF
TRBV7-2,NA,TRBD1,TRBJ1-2,TGTGCCAGCGGCTACAACAGGGGGCGCGGGGGCTACACCTTC,CASGYNRGRGGYTF
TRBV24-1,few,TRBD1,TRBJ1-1,TGTGCCACCAGTGATCGGACAGGGGGCACTGAAGCTTTCTTT,CATSDRTGGTEAFF
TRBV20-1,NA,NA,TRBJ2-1,TGCAGTGCACCCTGGACCGAAGCTACCTACAATGAGCAGTTCTTC,CSAPWTEATYNEQFF
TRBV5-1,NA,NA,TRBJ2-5,TGCGCCAGCAGCCCGAATGGGGGGGAGACCCAGTACTTC,CASSPNGGETQYF
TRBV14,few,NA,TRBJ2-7,TGTGCCAGCAGCCAAGGCACAGGGTGGGTGACCTACGAGCAGTACTTC,CASSQGTGWVTYEQYF
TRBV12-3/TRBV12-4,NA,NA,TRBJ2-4,TGTGCCAGCAGCCCCCCCTCCTGGGACCGATCGGGTGGAAACATTCAGTACTTC,CASSPPSWDRSGGNIQYF
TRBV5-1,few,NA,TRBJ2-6,TGCGCCAGCCAATCGGACTCTGGGGCCAACGTCCTGACTTTC,CASQSDSGANVLTF
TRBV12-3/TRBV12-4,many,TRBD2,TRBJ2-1,TGTGCCAGCAGTTTAGGAGATCGGGAGGGCGGTGAGCAGTTCTTC,CASSLGDREGGEQFF
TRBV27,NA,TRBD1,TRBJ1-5,TGTGCCAGCAGTTTACAGAGGACAGGCGCGGGGCCCCAGCATTTT,CASSLQRTGAGPQHF
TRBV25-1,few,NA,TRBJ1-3,TGTGCCAGCAGTGAATCCACAGGGCCACCCATATATTTT,CASSESTGPPIYF
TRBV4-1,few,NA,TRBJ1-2,TGCGCCAGCAGCCAAGAATCGTGGAACGATGGGTATGGCTACACCTTC,CASSQESWNDGYGYTF
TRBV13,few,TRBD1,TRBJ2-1,TGTGCCAGCAGCTCACAGGGGGATATGGTCTATGAGCAGTTCTTC,CASSSQGDMVYEQFF
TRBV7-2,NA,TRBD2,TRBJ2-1,TGTGCCAGCAGCTTAGCCGCGACTAGCGGAGAAGGGTCGCAGTTCTTC,CASSLAATSGEGSQFF
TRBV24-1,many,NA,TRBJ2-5,TGTGCCACCAGTGATCCGATGGGCCCACAAGAGACCCAGTACTTC,CATSDPMGPQETQYF
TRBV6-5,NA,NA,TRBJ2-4,TGTGCCAGCAGTTACTTCTCCGTCGGGCTGACGGGAGAAACCAAAAACATACAGTACTTC,CASSYFSVGLTGETKNIQYF
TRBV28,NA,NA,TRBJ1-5,TGTGCCAGCACCTCTCCCTTGGCCCAGCATTTT,CASTSPLAQHF
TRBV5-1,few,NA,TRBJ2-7,TGCGCCAGCAGCCCTGCCCAGGGGCTAGGGTCCTACGAGCAGTACTTC,CASSPAQGLGSYEQYF
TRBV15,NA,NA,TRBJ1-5,TGTGCCACCAGCAGAGAAGGGTCTAGGCAGCCCCAGCATTTT,CATSREGSRQPQHF
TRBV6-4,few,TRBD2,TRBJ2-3,TGTGCCAGCCGAGAGAATGTAGCGGGGGCAGGGACAGATACGCAGTATTTT,CASRENVAGAGTDTQYF
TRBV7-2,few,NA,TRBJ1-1,TGTGCCAGCAGCAGACAGTCCGGAGGGACTGAAGCTTTCTTT,CASSRQSGGTEAFF
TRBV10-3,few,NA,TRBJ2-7,TGTGCCATCAGGGAACGCTACGAGCAGTACTTC,CAIRERYEQYF
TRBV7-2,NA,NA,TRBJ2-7,TGTGCCAGCAGCTTCATAGGGGACGGGTATTACGAGCAGTACTTC,CASSFIGDGYYEQYF
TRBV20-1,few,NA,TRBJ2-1,TGCAGTGCTAGAGATGGTTGGGGCCCGGGACTCTGGAATGAGCAGTTCTTC,CSARDGWGPGLWNEQFF
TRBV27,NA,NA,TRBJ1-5,TGTGCCAGCCGGAGAGGGGGAGGGAATCAGCCCCAGCATTTT,CASRRGGGNQPQHF
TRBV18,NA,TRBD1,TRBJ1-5,TGTGCCAGCTCACTAAGACAGGGCGGTGGACAGCCCCAGCATTTT,CASSLRQGGGQPQHF
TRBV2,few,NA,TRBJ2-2,TGTGCCAGCAGTGAGGAGGGTTGGGGGACAGCAAACACCGGGGAGCTGTTTTTT,CASSEEGWGTANTGELFF
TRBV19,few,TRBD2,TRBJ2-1,TGTGCCAGCGAGACTAGCGGGAGAAGGAATGAGCAGTTCTTC,CASETSGRRNEQFF
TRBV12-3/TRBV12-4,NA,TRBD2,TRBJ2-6,TGTGCCAGCAGTTCCTTCACGAGCGGGAGGCGTGGGGCCAACGTCCTGACTTTC,CASSSFTSGRRGANVLTF
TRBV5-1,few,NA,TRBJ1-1,TGCGCCAGCAGCTTGGATCGGGGGCCCATTCTGAACACTGAAGCTTTCTTT,CASSLDRGPILNTEAFF
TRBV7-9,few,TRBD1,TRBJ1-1,TGTGCCAGCAGCTCCGGGACAGGGGGGATAACAGAGAACACTGAAGCTTTCTTT,CASSSGTGGITENTEAFF
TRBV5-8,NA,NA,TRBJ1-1,TGTGCCACGGGGCCCAGGGGCGGGCAAAACACTGAAGCTTTCTTT,CATGPRGGQNTEAFF
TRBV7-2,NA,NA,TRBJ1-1,TGTGCCAGCACCCCGTCGGACAGCGCGGATCCTGAAGCTTTCTTT,CASTPSDSADPEAFF
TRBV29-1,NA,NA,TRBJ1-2,TGCAGCGCTCGCCTACGCAACATCCCCTATGGCTACACCTTC,CSARLRNIPYGYTF
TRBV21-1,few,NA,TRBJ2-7,TGTGCCAGCATTTTCTTCTACAGGGAATACGAGCAGTACTTC,CASIFFYREYEQYF
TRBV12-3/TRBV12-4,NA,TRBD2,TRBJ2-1,TGTGCCAGCAGTTCCCACACGGCGGGAGACTCCTACAATGAGCAGTTCTTC,CASSSHTAGDSYNEQFF
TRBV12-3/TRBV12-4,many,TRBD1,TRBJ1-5,TGTGCCAGCAGCAAGACAGGGGCAAGGGGCAATCAGCCCCAGCATTTT,CASSKTGARGNQPQHF
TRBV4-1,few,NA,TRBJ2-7,TGCGCCAGCAGCCAAGCGGCGGGGACCCCCTACGAGCAGTACTTC,CASSQAAGTPYEQYF
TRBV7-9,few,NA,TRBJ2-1,TGTGCCAGCAGCACTCGTCAATACAATGAGCAGTTCTTC,CASSTRQYNEQFF
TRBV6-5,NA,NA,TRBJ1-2,TGTGCCAGCAGTTACGATGGGGGGCGGTACTATGGCTACACCTTC,CASSYDGGRYYGYTF
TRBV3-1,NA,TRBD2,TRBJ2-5,TGTGCCAGCAGCCAAGATCCCCTAGCGGGGGAAGAGACCCAGTACTTC,CASSQDPLAGEETQYF
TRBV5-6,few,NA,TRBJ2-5,TGTGCCAGCAGCCACGCCATGTTATCGCAAGAGACCCAGTACTTC,CASSHAMLSQETQYF
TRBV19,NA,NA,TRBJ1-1,TGTGCCAGTAGTATGCGCAGGGCTGAAGCTTTCTTT,CASSMRRAEAFF
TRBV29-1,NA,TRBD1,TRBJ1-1,TGCAGCGTAGGAAAGACAGGGGCGGAAGGCACTGAAGCTTTCTTT,CSVGKTGAEGTEAFF
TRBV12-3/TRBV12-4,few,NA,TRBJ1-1,TGTGCCAGCAGTCCGCCTTGGGCACAGCACACTGAAGCTTTCTTT,CASSPPWAQHTEAFF
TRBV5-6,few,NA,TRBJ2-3,TGTGCCAGCAGCTTGATGGGCGGGACAGCCGAGTCTAGCACAGATACGCAGTATTTT,CASSLMGGTAESSTDTQYF